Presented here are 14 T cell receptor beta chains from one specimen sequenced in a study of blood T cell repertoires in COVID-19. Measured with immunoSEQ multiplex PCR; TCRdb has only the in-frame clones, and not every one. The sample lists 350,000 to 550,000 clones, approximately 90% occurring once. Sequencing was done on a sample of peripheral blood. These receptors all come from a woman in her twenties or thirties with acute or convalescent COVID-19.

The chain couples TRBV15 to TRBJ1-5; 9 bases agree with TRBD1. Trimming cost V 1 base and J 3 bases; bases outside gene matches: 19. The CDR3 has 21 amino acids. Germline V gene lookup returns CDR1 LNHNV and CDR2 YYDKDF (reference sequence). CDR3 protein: CATSRVMGFVRDRVTNQPQHF. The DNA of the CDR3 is TGTGCCACCAGCAGAGTCATGGGGTTCGTCCGGGACAGGGTGACCAATCAGCCCCAGCATTTT.

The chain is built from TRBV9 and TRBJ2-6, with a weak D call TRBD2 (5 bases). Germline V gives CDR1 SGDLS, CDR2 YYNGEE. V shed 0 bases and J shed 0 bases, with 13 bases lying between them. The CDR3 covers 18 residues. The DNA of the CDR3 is TGTGCCAGCAGCGTAGGGACGGGGTGGTACTCTGGGGCCAACGTCCTGACTTTC. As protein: CASSVGTGWYSGANVLTF.

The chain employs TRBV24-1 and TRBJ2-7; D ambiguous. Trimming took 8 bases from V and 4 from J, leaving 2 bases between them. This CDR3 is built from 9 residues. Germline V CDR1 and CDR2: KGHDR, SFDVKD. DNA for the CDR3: TGTGCCACCACGTACGAGCAGTACTTC. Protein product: CATTYEQYF.

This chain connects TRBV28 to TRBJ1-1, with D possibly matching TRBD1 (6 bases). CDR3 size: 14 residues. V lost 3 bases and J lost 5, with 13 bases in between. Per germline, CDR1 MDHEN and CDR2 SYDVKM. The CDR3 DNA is TGTGCCAGCAGTTTGACCGGGGGGCTGACTGAAGCTTTCTTT. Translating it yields CASSLTGGLTEAFF.

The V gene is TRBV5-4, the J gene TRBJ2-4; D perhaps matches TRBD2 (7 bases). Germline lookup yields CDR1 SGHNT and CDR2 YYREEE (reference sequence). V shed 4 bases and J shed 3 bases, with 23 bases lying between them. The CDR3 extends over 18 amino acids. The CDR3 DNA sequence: TGTGCCAGCAGCCCCACCGAGGGGGGGATGATCGGCAAAAACATTCAGTACTTC. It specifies CASSPTEGGMIGKNIQYF.

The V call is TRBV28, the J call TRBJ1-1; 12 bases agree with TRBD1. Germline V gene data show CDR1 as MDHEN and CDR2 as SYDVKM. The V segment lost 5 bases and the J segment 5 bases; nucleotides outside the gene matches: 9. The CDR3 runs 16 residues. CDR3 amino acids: CASSDRDRGRRTEAFF. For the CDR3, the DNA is TGTGCCAGCAGTGACCGGGACAGGGGGCGCCGGACTGAAGCTTTCTTT.

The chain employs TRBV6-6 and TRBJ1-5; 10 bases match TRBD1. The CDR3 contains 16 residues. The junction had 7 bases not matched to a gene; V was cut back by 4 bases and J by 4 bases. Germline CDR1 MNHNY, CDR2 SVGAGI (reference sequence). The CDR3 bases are TGTGCCAGCAGTTCCAAGGGACAGGGGAGTAATCAGCCCCAGCATTTT. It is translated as CASSSKGQGSNQPQHF.

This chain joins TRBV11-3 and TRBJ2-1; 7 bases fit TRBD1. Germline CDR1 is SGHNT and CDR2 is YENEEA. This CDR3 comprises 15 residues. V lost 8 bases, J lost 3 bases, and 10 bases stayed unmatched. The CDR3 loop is CASSGQVRFYNEQFF. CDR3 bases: TGTGCCAGCTCTGGACAGGTCAGGTTCTACAATGAGCAGTTCTTC. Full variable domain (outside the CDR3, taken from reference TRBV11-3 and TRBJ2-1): EAGVVQSPRYKIIEKKQPVAFWCNPISGHNTLYWYLQNLGQGPELLIRYENEEAVDDSQLPKDRFSAERLKGVDSTLKIQPAELGDSAVYLCASSGQVRFYNEQFFGPGTRLTVL.

In DNA, the CDR3 is TGTGCCAGCACCCCCGGGGGTCTCGCCTACAATGAGCAGTTCTTC. This gives the protein CASTPGGLAYNEQFF. V is TRBV6-5 and J is TRBJ2-1, with D perhaps TRBD2 (6 bases). Germline V gives CDR1 MNHEY, CDR2 SVGAGI. Between the trimmed V and J ends, which lost 7 bases and 2 bases, there was a span of 15 bases. This CDR3 is 15 amino acids long.

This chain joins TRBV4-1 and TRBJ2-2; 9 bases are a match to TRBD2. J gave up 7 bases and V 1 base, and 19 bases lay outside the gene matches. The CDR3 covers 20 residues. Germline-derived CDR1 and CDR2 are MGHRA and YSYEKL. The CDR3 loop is CASSQAPGGGATFGVGELFF. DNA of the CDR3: TGCGCCAGCAGCCAAGCACCTGGCGGGGGGGCTACTTTTGGAGTCGGGGAGCTGTTTTTT.

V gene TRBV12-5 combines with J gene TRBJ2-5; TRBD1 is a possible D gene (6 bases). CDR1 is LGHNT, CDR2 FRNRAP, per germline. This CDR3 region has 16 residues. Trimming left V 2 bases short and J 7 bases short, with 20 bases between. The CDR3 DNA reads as TGTGCTAGTGGTTTGACCCGGGACGGCCCCAGGGGGACCCAGTACTTC. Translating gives CASGLTRDGPRGTQYF.

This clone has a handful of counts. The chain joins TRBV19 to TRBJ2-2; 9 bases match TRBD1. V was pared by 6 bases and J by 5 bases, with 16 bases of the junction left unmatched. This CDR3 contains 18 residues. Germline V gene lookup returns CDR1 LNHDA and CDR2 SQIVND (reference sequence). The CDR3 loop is CASSLSPNRGPSTGELFF. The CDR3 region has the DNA TGTGCCAGTAGCCTGAGTCCCAACAGGGGGCCGAGTACCGGGGAGCTGTTTTTT.

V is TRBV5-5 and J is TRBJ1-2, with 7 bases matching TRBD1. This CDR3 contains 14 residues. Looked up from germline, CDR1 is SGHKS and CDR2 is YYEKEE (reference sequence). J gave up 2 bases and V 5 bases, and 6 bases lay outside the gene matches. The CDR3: CASRRDSQNYGYTF. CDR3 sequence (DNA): TGTGCCAGCAGGCGGGACAGTCAAAACTATGGCTACACCTTC.

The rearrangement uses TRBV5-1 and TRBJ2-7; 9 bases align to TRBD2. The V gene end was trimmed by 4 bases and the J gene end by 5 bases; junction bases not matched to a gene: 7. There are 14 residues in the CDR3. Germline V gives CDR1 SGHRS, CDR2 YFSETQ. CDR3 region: CASSTTSGSDEQYF. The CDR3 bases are TGCGCCAGCAGCACGACTAGCGGTTCTGACGAGCAGTACTTC.